These 3 T cell receptor beta chains were sequenced from one sample in a study of cytomegalovirus exposure and HLA in healthy donors. The PCR used 60 Vbeta and 13 Jbeta primers. Profiled with immunoSEQ multiplex PCR; TCRdb holds only in-frame clones, not every one. Among some 91,000 clones listed, roughly 80% were seen once. Material: PBMCs. These receptors were taken from a woman aged 60-75 years in good health and CMV-seronegative.

The V call is TRBV6-1, the J call TRBJ2-3; 8 bases match TRBD1. CDR1 and CDR2 from the germline V gene are MNHNS and SASEGT. After removal of 4 bases from V and 3 bases from J, the junction contained 9 bases not matched to a gene. The CDR3 extends over 16 amino acids. The CDR3 DNA follows: TGTGCCAGCAGTGCTTCAGGGGGCTTGAGGACAGATACGCAGTATTTT. Amino acids: CASSASGGLRTDTQYF.

The CDR3 bases are TGTGCCAGTATCGGGGGACAGGGGATCACTAACTATGGCTACACCTTC. It translates to CASIGGQGITNYGYTF. The V call is TRBV19, the J call TRBJ1-2; 10 nucleotides match TRBD1. The trim removed 7 bases at V and 0 bases at J, leaving 8 bases unmatched. CDR1 LNHDA and CDR2 SQIVND come from the germline V gene (reference sequence). The CDR3 sequence is 16 residues long.

The gene calls are TRBV5-1 and TRBJ1-1; TRBD1 agrees at 8 bases. The CDR3 is 14 amino acids. Germline CDR1 SGHRS, CDR2 YFSETQ. V trimming: 4 bases; J trimming: 2 bases; junction bases outside the gene matches: 4. The CDR3: CASSPGGINTEAFF. The CDR3 DNA follows: TGCGCCAGCAGCCCAGGGGGCATAAACACTGAAGCTTTCTTT.